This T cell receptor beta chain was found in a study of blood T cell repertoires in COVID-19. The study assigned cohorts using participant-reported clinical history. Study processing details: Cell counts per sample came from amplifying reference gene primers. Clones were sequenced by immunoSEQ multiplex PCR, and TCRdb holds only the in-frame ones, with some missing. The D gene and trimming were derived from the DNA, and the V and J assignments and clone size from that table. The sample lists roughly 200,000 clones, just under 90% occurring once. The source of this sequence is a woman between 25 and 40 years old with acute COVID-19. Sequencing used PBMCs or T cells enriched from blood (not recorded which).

In DNA form, the CDR3 reads TGCGCCAGCAGAGGACAGGGCGACACTGAAGCTTTCTTT. It yields the protein CASRGQGDTEAFF. This rearrangement joins TRBV5-1 to TRBJ1-1, with 8 nucleotides matching TRBD1. Trimming cost V 5 bases and J 3 bases; bases outside gene matches: 3. Germline CDR1 reads SGHRS; CDR2 reads YFSETQ. The CDR3 is made up of 13 amino acids.